This T cell receptor beta chain was identified in a study of T cell responses to AZD1222 COVID-19 vaccine. At the level of the study: Doses given second, at about 4 or about 12 weeks, were pooled. Study-level findings and limits: Donors skewed white British and female; clonal diversity was possibly underestimated. The reported proportion of spike-specific TCRs targeting unmutated variant regions was nearly half. Two AZD1222 administrations were followed by greater Spike-specific TCR breadth and depth.

This CDR3 contains 16 residues. V lost 4 bases to trimming and J lost 2 bases; unmatched junction nucleotides: 10. Germline loops: CDR1 SGHNT, CDR2 YYREEE (reference sequence). The method was immunoSEQ multiplex PCR; TCRdb's version includes in-frame clones alone and lacks a portion of them. This table has 98,000 or so clones, over 80% appearing once. For this clone: Its antigen is undetermined.

The clonotype comes from an adult in good health. Sequenced material: peripheral blood, taken on day 0 of AZD1222 vaccination. The chain links TRBV5-4 to TRBJ2-5; the match to TRBD2 covers 8 bases. In nucleotides, the CDR3 is TGTGCCAGCAGCGGGAAACGAGCGGGGGCACAAGAGACCCAGTACTTC. Its translation: CASSGKRAGAQETQYF.